This record concerns one T cell receptor (beta chain) sequence. What it recognizes is unknown. This sample was included in a study of cytomegalovirus exposure and HLA in healthy donors. Findings of the study overall: It was reportedly the case that the classifier diagnosed cytomegalovirus status with high specificity and sensitivity.

Among the roughly 120 subjects of the validation cohort, separate from the roughly 730-subject first cohort, were the donors. Here immunoSEQ multiplex PCR was the method, and the copy in TCRdb shows in-frame clones only, minus some. The sample includes around 250,000 clones, 80% to 95% of them seen just once. Sequencing used PBMCs. This receptor was identified in a woman in her 30s in good health and CMV-seronegative.

DNA for the CDR3: TGTGCCAGCAGTAGGACAGGGACCGCGAATACGCAGTATTTT. Protein: CASSRTGTANTQYF. The chain links TRBV2 to TRBJ2-3; 8 bases are shared with TRBD1. Germline assignment: CDR1 SNHLY and CDR2 FYNNEI. J was trimmed by 7 bases and V by 5 bases; bases with no gene match: 8. This CDR3 is built from 14 residues.